This TCR beta chain was documented in a study of graft-versus-host responses after intestinal transplantation (dated by TCRdb to 2020 to 2022). Concerning the study at large: The transplants that recipients received were multivisceral, liver-intestinal, or isolated intestinal. All recipients received anti-thymocyte globulin induction followed by maintenance tacrolimus and steroids for around three years. After intestinal transplantation, graft-versus-host and host-versus-graft alloreactive T cell clones in the graft, circulation and bone marrow were tracked using bulk TCR-beta CDR3 sequencing. To identify alloreactive clones, pre-transplant mixed lymphocyte reaction products were sequenced and then compared with unstimulated pre-transplant donor and recipient T cells. The cohort enrolled about two dozen intestinal transplant recipients, one of whom was a retransplant, and a few patients without pretransplant specimens were excluded. Donor T cell macrochimerism was defined as a peak of at least 4% donor T cells among recipient peripheral blood mononuclear cells. Samples from a few later patients were sequenced in-house on an Illumina MiSeq with MiXCR processing rather than by the commercial service.

The paper as a whole reports these results and caveats: Early after transplant, declines in HvG clones were associated with peak levels of circulating GvH clones. The relatively low number and heterogeneity of intestinal transplant patients limited the conclusions. GvH clones turned up in recipient bone marrow, with some appearing earlier in ileal mucosa or blood, a pattern consistent with an intestinal mucosal origin. In the allografts of patients with donor T cell macrochimerism, GvH to HvG T cell clonal ratios were high.

CDR1 SGHTA and CDR2 FQGTGA are derived from the germline V gene. Reading from cysteine to phenylalanine, the CDR3 counts 14 amino acids. Only the CDR3 portion is preserved as DNA: 42 bases, with reading frame beginning at the first base. The V end loses 4 bases and the J end loses 0 bases, and a stretch of 6 bases separates them. In this sample, this clone turned up a few times. Per-base quality was not reported, and no clone a single base away is much larger than it. The sample's time point label, decoded: cells obtained before transplantation from donor or recipient. In the mixed lymphocyte reactions, some 200,000 CFSE-labeled pre-transplant responders were plated with some 200,000 irradiated violet-dye-labeled stimulators and cultured for more than five days. After the mixed lymphocyte reaction, proliferating CD3+CD4+CFSE-low and CD3+CD8+CFSE-low responder cells were FACS-sorted on a BD Influx sorter.

Libraries were built with the immunoSEQ multiplex PCR assay. For most patients, genomic DNA was isolated using the Qiagen DNeasy Blood and Tissue Kit and was shipped frozen to Adaptive Biotechnologies for TCR sequencing. For most patients, high-throughput TCR-beta CDR3 sequencing of genomic DNA was performed by Adaptive Biotechnologies. Processing in the source paper ran as follows. TCR sequencing data for 15 to 20 patients were retrieved from Adaptive's ImmunoSEQ software; three other patients were processed with MiXCR and VDJtools. To correct CD4 versus CD8 sorting errors, sequences present in both subsets at a frequency ratio below 5:1 were removed. CDR3 nucleotide sequences shared between donor and recipient were removed because their origin could not be assigned. To be classed as alloreactive, a clone needed at least 2-fold expansion over unstimulated cells and a minimum CFSE-low frequency of 0.002% (template counts) or 0.001% (read counts). Mappable clones were those detected in sequenced pre-transplant spleen, lymph node, or MLR CFSE-low populations of the donor or recipient. The cumulative frequency of alloreactive clones was calculated as a percentage of all sequences, weighted by copy number. In its TCRdb copy, this immuneACCESS table keeps in-frame sequences only and misses some clones. Where compared with another copy, unresolved V genes explain less than half of these, and the others have no known cause. V and J calls and clone size follow that table, whereas D and trimming were derived from the DNA. This sample has approximately 9,800 clones in its table, and 30% to 40% of those were observed once. Roughly 5% of the sample is held by the ten biggest clonotypes.

This sequence originates from a human patient who was an organ donor for intestinal transplantation. Recombination joined TRBV7-3 with TRBJ2-2; the D gene identity is not certain. Sequences were derived from alloreactive CD4+ T cells from a mixed lymphocyte reaction culture, sampled before transplantation. The sample's cell subset or site label, in plain terms: CFSE-low proliferating T cells sorted from roughly six-day pre-transplant mixed lymphocyte reaction (GvH or HvG direction). The DNA is as follows: TGTGCCAGCAGCTACGATTCGAACACCGGGGAGCTGTTTTTT. This yields the protein CASSYDSNTGELFF.